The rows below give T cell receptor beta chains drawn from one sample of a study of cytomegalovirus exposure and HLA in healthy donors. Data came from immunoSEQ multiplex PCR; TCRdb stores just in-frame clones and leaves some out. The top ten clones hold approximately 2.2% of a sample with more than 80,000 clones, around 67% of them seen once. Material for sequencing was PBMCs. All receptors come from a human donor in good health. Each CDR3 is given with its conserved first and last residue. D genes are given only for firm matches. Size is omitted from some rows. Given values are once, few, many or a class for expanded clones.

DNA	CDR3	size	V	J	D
TGTGCCGTTACAGGGTACACTGAAGCTTTCTTT	CAVTGYTEAFF	.	TRBV19	TRBJ1-1	.
TGTGCCAGCAGCGGGGGGGACGTCAATCAGCCCCAGCATTTT	CASSGGDVNQPQHF	.	TRBV7-9	TRBJ1-5	.
TGTGCCAGCAGTCGTACTTGGTTAAGTTCACCCCTCCACTTT	CASSRTWLSSPLHF	.	TRBV6-5	TRBJ1-6	.
TGTGCCAGCAGAGCAGGGGGCCGTTTTTATTCACCCCTCCACTTT	CASRAGGRFYSPLHF	.	TRBV6-1	TRBJ1-6	TRBD1
TGTGCCAGCAGCGTACCGGACAGGGAAGCTAACTATGGCTACACCTTC	CASSVPDREANYGYTF	.	TRBV9	TRBJ1-2	TRBD1
TGTGCCAGCAGCTTAGCGGGAACTAGCGTTCACCAAGAGACCCAGTACTTC	CASSLAGTSVHQETQYF	.	TRBV7-2	TRBJ2-5	TRBD2
TGCGCCAGCAGCTTAGGGGGGGCGAACGAGCAGTACTTC	CASSLGGANEQYF	.	TRBV5-1	TRBJ2-7	.
TGTGCCAGTAGTAGGACAGGAGCATCCTCTGGAAACACCATATATTTT	CASSRTGASSGNTIYF	.	TRBV19	TRBJ1-3	TRBD1
TGTGCCAGTAGTTCACAGCAGAACACTGAAGCTTTCTTT	CASSSQQNTEAFF	.	TRBV19	TRBJ1-1	.
TGTGCCAGCAGCTCATCGGGTGGGGCCGACTACAATGAGCAGTTCTTC	CASSSSGGADYNEQFF	.	TRBV7-3	TRBJ2-1	.
TGTGCCAGCGAGGCGGGGGAGACCCAGTACTTC	CASEAGETQYF	.	TRBV7-9	TRBJ2-5	.
TGTGCCAGCAGTGCCGGGACAGGACTAATGAACACTGAAGCTTTCTTT	CASSAGTGLMNTEAFF	.	TRBV25-1	TRBJ1-1	TRBD1
TGTGCCAGCAGCTTAGACAGGGGTGGGGCCAACGTCCTGACTTTC	CASSLDRGGANVLTF	few	TRBV11-2	TRBJ2-6	.
TGTGCCAGCAGCAAAGACCCACAGGGGGCGCCGGGGGAGCAGTACTTC	CASSKDPQGAPGEQYF	.	TRBV9	TRBJ2-7	TRBD1
TGTGCTAGTGTGCGAACAGGTAGTGGGTCCGATGAGCAGTTCTTC	CASVRTGSGSDEQFF	.	TRBV12-5	TRBJ2-1	.
TGTGCCAGCAGCTTAGGGCTGAAGTGGGGGGAGCACTATGGCTACACCTTC	CASSLGLKWGEHYGYTF	.	TRBV7-3	TRBJ1-2	.
TGTGCCATCCATGAGGGGGGGAAGGGGGAGCTGTTTTTT	CAIHEGGKGELFF	.	TRBV10-3	TRBJ2-2	.
TGTGCCAGCAGTGAAGAGACAGGGATCGGAAACACCATATATTTT	CASSEETGIGNTIYF	.	TRBV6-1	TRBJ1-3	TRBD1
TGTGCCAGCAGCGTAGCTAGCGGGTTCACAGATACGCAGTATTTT	CASSVASGFTDTQYF	few	TRBV9	TRBJ2-3	TRBD2
TGTGCCAGCACTCGGGGGGAGGGGACCTACGAGCAGTACTTC	CASTRGEGTYEQYF	.	TRBV9	TRBJ2-7	TRBD2
TGTGCCATCAGTGAGTCGGAGGGGTCAAGCTACTCTGGAAACACCATATATTTT	CAISESEGSSYSGNTIYF	.	TRBV10-3	TRBJ1-3	.
TGTGCCAGCAGCATCCGGGACAGGCTTACCTACGAGCAGTACTTC	CASSIRDRLTYEQYF	.	TRBV13	TRBJ2-7	TRBD1
TGTGCCAGCAGCTCCGAGAACAGGGCTTGGGGAAACACCATATATTTT	CASSSENRAWGNTIYF	.	TRBV11-3	TRBJ1-3	.
TGTGCCAGCAGCTTAGATGCGGGGGGACGCTACCCCAACTATGGCTACACCTTC	CASSLDAGGRYPNYGYTF	.	TRBV7-2	TRBJ1-2	.
TGTGCCAGTACCAGCCGAGACAGGGGGACCTACACCTTC	CASTSRDRGTYTF	few	TRBV19	TRBJ1-2	TRBD1
TGTGCCATCAGTGAGCCTACAGGGTTGGACTACACCTTC	CAISEPTGLDYTF	.	TRBV10-3	TRBJ1-2	.
TGTGCCAGTAGTCGTCAATGGGGCATGGACACTGAAGCTTTCTTT	CASSRQWGMDTEAFF	few	TRBV19	TRBJ1-1	.
TGTGCCAGCGGATCGGGGAGTAGCTATGGCTACACCTTC	CASGSGSSYGYTF	few	TRBV5-4	TRBJ1-2	.
TGTGCCAGCAGCTTATCCTTGGACAGTTCTAACTATGGCTACACCTTC	CASSLSLDSSNYGYTF	few	TRBV7-8	TRBJ1-2	.
TGTGCCAGCAACCCCGGGTGGGGGCCCGGGGCCAACGTCCTGACTTTC	CASNPGWGPGANVLTF	.	TRBV19	TRBJ2-6	.
TGTGCCAGCAGTTACCCTAGGACAGGGTCTAATGAAAAACTGTTTTTT	CASSYPRTGSNEKLFF	.	TRBV6-6	TRBJ1-4	TRBD1
TGTGCCAGCAGTGTAGGGGCAGATACGCAGTATTTT	CASSVGADTQYF	.	TRBV2	TRBJ2-3	.
TGTGCCAGTAGTATAGGGGGTAGCGGGGGACACAATGAGCAGTTCTTC	CASSIGGSGGHNEQFF	.	TRBV19	TRBJ2-1	TRBD2
TGTGCCAGCTCACCACTAAGATCAGGGGGCCACGGGGAGCTGTTTTTT	CASSPLRSGGHGELFF	.	TRBV18	TRBJ2-2	TRBD1
TGTGCCAGCAGCTTAGTCAGGGGGAATGAAGCTTTCTTT	CASSLVRGNEAFF	.	TRBV7-9	TRBJ1-1	TRBD1
TGTGCCAGCAGTCAAGGGACAGCCGATAATTCACCCCTCCACTTT	CASSQGTADNSPLHF	.	TRBV6-5	TRBJ1-6	TRBD1
TGTGCCAGCAGTGAACTCGCACAGGGGGCCCAAGGAGCTTTCTTT	CASSELAQGAQGAFF	.	TRBV2	TRBJ1-1	TRBD1
TGTGCCAGTAGTATATCGGGGACTAGCGACTTTGAGCAGTTCTTC	CASSISGTSDFEQFF	.	TRBV19	TRBJ2-1	TRBD2
TGTGCCAGCACCGAATACGGGAGTGGCTACACCTTC	CASTEYGSGYTF	.	TRBV6-5	TRBJ1-2	.
TGTGCCAGTAGTATAGTTCTGGGACAGTTACTAAATTATTCTGAAGCTTTCTTT	CASSIVLGQLLNYSEAFF	.	TRBV19	TRBJ1-1	TRBD1
TGTGCCAGCAGCACAACAGGCTCCTCTGGAAACACCATATATTTT	CASSTTGSSGNTIYF	.	TRBV7-3	TRBJ1-3	.
TGTGCCAGCAGTCGTCGGGACAGCCCGACCTACGAGCAGTACTTC	CASSRRDSPTYEQYF	.	TRBV7-9	TRBJ2-7	TRBD1
TGTGCCAGCAGCCGGACAGGGTGGGACCCCTATGGCTACACCTTC	CASSRTGWDPYGYTF	once	TRBV11-3	TRBJ1-2	TRBD1
TGTGCCAGCAGCTTAGACGGGGGACCTTACAATGAGCAGTTCTTC	CASSLDGGPYNEQFF	few	TRBV9	TRBJ2-1	.
TGCAGCGTCGCCGGGACAGGGAACTCCTACGAGCAGTACTTC	CSVAGTGNSYEQYF	.	TRBV29-1	TRBJ2-7	TRBD1
TGTGCCAGCAGTACTAGTCACAGTAACTATGGCTACACCTTC	CASSTSHSNYGYTF	.	TRBV6-1	TRBJ1-2	.
TGTGCCAGCAGCTTGGCGGGGGCAGATACGCAGTATTTT	CASSLAGADTQYF	.	TRBV5-8	TRBJ2-3	.
TGTGCCAGCAGCGCCCCGACAGGGACGAACACTGAAGCTTTCTTT	CASSAPTGTNTEAFF	.	TRBV9	TRBJ1-1	TRBD1
TGTGCCAGCAGCTTATCACCACAGTTGGGCACTGAAGCTTTCTTT	CASSLSPQLGTEAFF	.	TRBV11-3	TRBJ1-1	.
TGCGCCAGCAGCCAAGCGGTTAGAGGATCCGAGCAGTACTTC	CASSQAVRGSEQYF	few	TRBV4-3	TRBJ2-7	.